This T cell receptor beta chain was recorded in a study of Tregs in tolerant kidney transplant recipients (dated by TCRdb to the late 2010s). Study-level background: Related donors were used in the transplants with nonmyeloablative bone marrow transplantation, and mixed chimerism was transient in the human trials. The study applied TCRbeta sequencing to find donor-specific regulatory T cells before combined kidney and bone marrow transplantation and then followed those same cells after transplant.

The sample's time point label, decoded: blood sample drawn before combined kidney and bone marrow transplant. Thawed PBMCs were FACS-sorted into unstimulated Tregs (CD4+CD25+CD127-), CD4+ non-Tregs (CD4+CD25-), CD4 cells and CD8 cells. A few combined kidney and bone marrow transplant recipients from the ITN036ST trial were included as patients, and samples were available only from these trial subjects. Healthy control blood was processed by Ficoll density gradient to PBMCs and cryopreserved; patient PBMCs were collected before and after transplant. A remark on this clone: No antigen is known for it. Within one base of it there is no much larger clone, and no base qualities were kept.

For TCRbeta CDR3 sequencing, genomic DNA was extracted from sorted cells using the QIAGEN DNeasy Blood and Tissue Kit. High-throughput TCRbeta CDR3 sequencing was carried out commercially through immunoSEQ, with PCR amplification with bias correction and internal controls included. The published analysis was carried out like this. A unique productive TCRbeta sequence was defined by the CDR3 nucleotide sequence when primers matched, and otherwise by the CDR3 amino acid sequence together with the Vbeta and Jbeta genes. As a correction for sorting error, sequences shared between sorted populations at a frequency ratio of 2:1 or less were discarded, and the remaining shared sequences were assigned to the higher population. Sequences were defined as donor-reactive when expanded at least 5-fold in CFSE-low cells versus unstimulated cells and present at a frequency of at least 0.01% in CFSE-low cells. Repertoire divergence was quantified by Jensen-Shannon divergence calculated from the top 100 TCRbeta sequences ranked by frequency. For samples with multiple sequencing runs, sorting error was corrected in each run separately before the runs were combined. TCRdb took this table from immuneACCESS and kept in-frame rearrangements with V and J called. Such tables lack part of the clones; where checked against another copy, unresolved V genes explain under half of the gap, and the rest is unexplained. Clone size and the V and J calls come from that table; the DNA yielded D and trimming. The sample yields about 83,000 clones; about 98% were counted once. Roughly 0.6% of the sample goes to the ten largest clones.

Overall study outcomes, separate from this receptor: The most biologically relevant and donor-specific TCRbeta repertoire appeared to be identified by expanding Tregs with activated donor B cells. The study was constrained by small patient numbers, and validation of the findings is required in larger populations and under other immunosuppression protocols. Because the PCR primers were changed over time for some patients, nucleotide-level comparison could not be performed across the samples from those patients. Biological reproducibility was not directly assessed, although technical replication error appeared to be minimal. In tolerant patients, donor-specific Tregs expanded more than Tregs overall, which suggests antigen-driven rather than nonspecific expansion.

The source was CD4+ T cells from blood, collected before the transplant. This clonotype was obtained from a human donor who received a combined kidney and bone marrow transplant.

The DNA sequence is TGTGCCAGCAGCTACGCGGGAGTCACCGGGGAGCTGTTTTTT. Its product reads: CASSYAGVTGELFF. The chain is encoded by TRBV7-9 joined to TRBJ2-2; TRBD2 aligns with 7 central bases. According to the germline V gene (reference sequence), CDR1 reads SEHNR and CDR2 reads FQNEAQ. The CDR3 runs 14 amino acids, cysteine and phenylalanine included. The kept DNA is CDR3 alone, 42 bases in frame from the first base. V lost 4 bases and J lost 4 bases, and the count of bases not matched to a germline gene is 3.